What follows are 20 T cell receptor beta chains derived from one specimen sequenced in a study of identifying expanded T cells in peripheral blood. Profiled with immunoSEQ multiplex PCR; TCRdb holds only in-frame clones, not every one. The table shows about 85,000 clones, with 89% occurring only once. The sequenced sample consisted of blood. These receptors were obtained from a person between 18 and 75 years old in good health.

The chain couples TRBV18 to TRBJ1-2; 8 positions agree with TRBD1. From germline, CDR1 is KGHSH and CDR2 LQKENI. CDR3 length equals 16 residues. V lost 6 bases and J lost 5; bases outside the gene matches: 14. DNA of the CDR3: TGTGCCAGCTCCCCCAGTTCAGACAGGGGAGCATATGGCTACACCTTC. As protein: CASSPSSDRGAYGYTF.

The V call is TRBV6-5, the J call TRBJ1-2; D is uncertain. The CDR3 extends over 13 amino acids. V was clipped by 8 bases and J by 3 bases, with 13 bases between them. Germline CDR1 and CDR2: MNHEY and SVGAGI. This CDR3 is CASSPGAYYGYTF. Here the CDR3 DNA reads TGTGCCAGCTCGCCGGGTGCTTACTATGGCTACACCTTC.

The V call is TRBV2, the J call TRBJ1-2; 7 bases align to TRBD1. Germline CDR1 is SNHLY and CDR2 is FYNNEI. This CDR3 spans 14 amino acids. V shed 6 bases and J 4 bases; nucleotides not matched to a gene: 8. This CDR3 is CASRVRGSGYGYTF. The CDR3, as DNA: TGTGCCAGCAGAGTCAGGGGGTCGGGCTATGGCTACACCTTC.

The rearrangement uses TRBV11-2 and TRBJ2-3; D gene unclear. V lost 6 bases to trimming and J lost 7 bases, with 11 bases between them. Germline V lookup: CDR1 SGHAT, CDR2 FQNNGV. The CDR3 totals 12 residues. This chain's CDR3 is CASRPQANTQYF. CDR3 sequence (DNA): TGTGCCAGCAGACCTCAAGCGAATACGCAGTATTTT.

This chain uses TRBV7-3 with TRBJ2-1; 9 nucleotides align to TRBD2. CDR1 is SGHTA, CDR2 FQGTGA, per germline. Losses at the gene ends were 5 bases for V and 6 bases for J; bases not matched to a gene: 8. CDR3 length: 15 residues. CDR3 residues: CASSPDGGRANEQFF. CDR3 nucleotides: TGTGCCAGCAGCCCAGACGGCGGGAGGGCCAATGAGCAGTTCTTC.

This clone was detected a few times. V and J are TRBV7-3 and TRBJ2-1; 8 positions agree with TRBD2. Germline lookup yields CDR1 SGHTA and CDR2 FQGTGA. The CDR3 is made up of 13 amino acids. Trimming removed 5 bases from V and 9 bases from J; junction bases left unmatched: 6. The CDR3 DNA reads TGTGCCAGCAGCCAAGCGGGAGCGGGTGAGCAGTTCTTC. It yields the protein CASSQAGAGEQFF.

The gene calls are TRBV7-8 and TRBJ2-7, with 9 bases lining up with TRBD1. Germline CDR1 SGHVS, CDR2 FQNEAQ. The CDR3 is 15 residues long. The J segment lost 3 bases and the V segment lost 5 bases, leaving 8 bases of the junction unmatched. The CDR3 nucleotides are TGTGCCAGCAGCCCCGGGACAGGGCCGCTCTACGAGCAGTACTTC. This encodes CASSPGTGPLYEQYF.

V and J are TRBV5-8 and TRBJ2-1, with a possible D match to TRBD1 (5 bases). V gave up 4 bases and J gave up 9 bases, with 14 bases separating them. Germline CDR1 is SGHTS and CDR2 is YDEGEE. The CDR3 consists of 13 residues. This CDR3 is CASSDGLRGEQFF. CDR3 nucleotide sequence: TGTGCCAGCAGCGACGGGCTTAGGGGTGAGCAGTTCTTC. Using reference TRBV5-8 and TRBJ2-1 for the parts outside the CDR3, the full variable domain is EAGVTQSPTHLIKTRGQQATLRCSPISGHTSVYWYQQALGLGLQFLLWYDEGEERNRGNFPPRFSGRQFPNYSSELNVNALELEDSALYLCASSDGLRGEQFFGPGTRLTVL.

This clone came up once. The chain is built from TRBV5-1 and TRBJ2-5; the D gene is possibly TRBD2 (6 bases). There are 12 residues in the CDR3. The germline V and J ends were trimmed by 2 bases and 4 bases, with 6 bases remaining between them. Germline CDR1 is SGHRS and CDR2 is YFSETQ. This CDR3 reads CASSFSGETQYF. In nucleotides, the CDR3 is TGCGCCAGCAGCTTTAGCGGAGAGACCCAGTACTTC.

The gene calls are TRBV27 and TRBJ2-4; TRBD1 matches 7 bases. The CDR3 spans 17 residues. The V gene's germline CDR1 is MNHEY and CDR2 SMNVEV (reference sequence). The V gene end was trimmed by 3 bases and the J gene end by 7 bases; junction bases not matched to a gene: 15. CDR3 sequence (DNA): TGTGCCAGCAGTTTTAAAGTGATAGGGACAGCACTCAACATTCAGTACTTC. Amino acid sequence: CASSFKVIGTALNIQYF.

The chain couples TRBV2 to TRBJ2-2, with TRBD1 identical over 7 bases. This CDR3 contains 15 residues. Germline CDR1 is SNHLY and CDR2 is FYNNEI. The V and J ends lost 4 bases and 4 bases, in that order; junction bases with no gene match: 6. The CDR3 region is CASSVETGSTGELFF. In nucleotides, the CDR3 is TGTGCCAGCAGTGTGGAGACAGGGAGCACCGGGGAGCTGTTTTTT.

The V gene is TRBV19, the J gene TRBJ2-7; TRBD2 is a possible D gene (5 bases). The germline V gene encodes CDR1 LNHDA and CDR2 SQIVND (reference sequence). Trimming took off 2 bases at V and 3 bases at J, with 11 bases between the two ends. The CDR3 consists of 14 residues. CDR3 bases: TGTGCCAGTAGTATACTCCCAGGACTCTACGAGCAGTACTTC. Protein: CASSILPGLYEQYF.

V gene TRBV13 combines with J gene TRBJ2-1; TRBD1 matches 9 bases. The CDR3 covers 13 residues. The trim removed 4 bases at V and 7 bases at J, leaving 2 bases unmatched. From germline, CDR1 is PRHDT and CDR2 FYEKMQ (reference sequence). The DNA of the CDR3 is TGTGCCAGCAGCTCCGACAGGGGGAATGAGCAGTTCTTC. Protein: CASSSDRGNEQFF.

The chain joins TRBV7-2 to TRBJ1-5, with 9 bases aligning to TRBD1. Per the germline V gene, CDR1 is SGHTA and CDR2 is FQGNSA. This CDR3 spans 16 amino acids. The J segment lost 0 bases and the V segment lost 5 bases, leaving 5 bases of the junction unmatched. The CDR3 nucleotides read TGTGCCAGCAGCCCAGGGACAGGGTTTAGCAATCAGCCCCAGCATTTT. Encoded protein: CASSPGTGFSNQPQHF.

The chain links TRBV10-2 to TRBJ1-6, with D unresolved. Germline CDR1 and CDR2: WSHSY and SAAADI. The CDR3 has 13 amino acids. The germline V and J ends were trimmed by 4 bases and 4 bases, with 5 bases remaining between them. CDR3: CASSGEYNSPLHF. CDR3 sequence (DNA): TGCGCCAGCAGTGGGGAGTATAATTCACCCCTCCACTTT.

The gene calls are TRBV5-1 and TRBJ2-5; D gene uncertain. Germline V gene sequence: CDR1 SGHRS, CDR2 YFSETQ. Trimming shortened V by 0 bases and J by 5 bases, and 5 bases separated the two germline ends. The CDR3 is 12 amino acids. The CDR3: CASSLVWETQYF. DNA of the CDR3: TGCGCCAGCAGCTTGGTCTGGGAGACCCAGTACTTC.

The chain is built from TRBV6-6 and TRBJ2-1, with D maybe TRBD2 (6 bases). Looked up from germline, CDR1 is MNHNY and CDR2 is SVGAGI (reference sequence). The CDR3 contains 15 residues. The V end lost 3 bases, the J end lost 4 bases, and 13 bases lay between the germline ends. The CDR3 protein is CASSYAAGQYNEQFF. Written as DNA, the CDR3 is TGTGCCAGCAGTTATGCAGCGGGCCAGTACAATGAGCAGTTCTTC.

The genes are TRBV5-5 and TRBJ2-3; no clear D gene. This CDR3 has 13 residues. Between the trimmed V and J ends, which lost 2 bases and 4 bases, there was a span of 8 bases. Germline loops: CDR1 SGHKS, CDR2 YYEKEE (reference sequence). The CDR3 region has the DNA TGTGCCAGCAGCTTCTACAGTGCAGATACGCAGTATTTT. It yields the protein CASSFYSADTQYF.

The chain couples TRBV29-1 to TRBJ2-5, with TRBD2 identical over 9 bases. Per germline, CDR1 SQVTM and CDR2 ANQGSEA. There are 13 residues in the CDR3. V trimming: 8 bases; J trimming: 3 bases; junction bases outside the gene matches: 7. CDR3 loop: CSLQTSGEETQYF. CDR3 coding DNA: TGCAGCTTGCAGACTAGCGGTGAAGAGACCCAGTACTTC.

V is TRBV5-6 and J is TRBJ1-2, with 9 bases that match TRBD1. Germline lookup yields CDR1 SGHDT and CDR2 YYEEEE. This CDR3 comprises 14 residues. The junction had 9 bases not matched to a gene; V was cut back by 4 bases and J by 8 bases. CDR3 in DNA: TGTGCCAGCAGCGAAATACAGGGGGCGCGGGGCTACACCTTC. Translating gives CASSEIQGARGYTF.